The 3 T cell receptor beta chains below come from one sample, sequenced in a study of cytomegalovirus exposure and HLA in healthy donors. PCR used 60 Vbeta primers and 13 Jbeta primers. Clones were sequenced by immunoSEQ multiplex PCR, and TCRdb holds only the in-frame ones, with some missing. The sample contains 150,000 to 200,000 clones, 77% of which appear only once. The sample was PBMCs. The receptors here all came from a woman in her twenties or thirties in good health and CMV-seronegative.

Only one count was recorded for this clone. This chain connects TRBV6-6 to TRBJ2-5; 8 bases align to TRBD1. The better agreement between TRBJ2-7 and the DNA end casts doubt on the J call. The CDR3 runs to 14 residues. Germline V gene data show CDR1 as MNHNY and CDR2 as SVGAGI (reference sequence). The CDR3 region has the DNA TGTGCCAGCAGGCAGGGGGCCACATACTACGAGCAGTACTTC. It is translated as CASRQGATYYEQYF.

The J gene is TRBJ2-7, the V gene TRBV7-3; 14 bases fit TRBD2. CDR1 SGHTA and CDR2 FQGTGA come from the germline V gene. V was clipped by 5 bases and J by 7 bases; unmatched bases: 7. The CDR3 runs 15 residues. The CDR3 DNA follows: TGTGCCAGCAGCGGGGGACTAGCGGGGGTTTCTGAGCAGTACTTC. It encodes CASSGGLAGVSEQYF.

To note about this clone: This CDR3 is also generated by other DNA sequences in the sample. The rearrangement uses TRBV2 and TRBJ2-3; D is uncertain. The germline V gene encodes CDR1 SNHLY and CDR2 FYNNEI. The CDR3 contains 14 residues. Trimming cost V 5 bases and J 7 bases, with 16 bases left between them. This CDR3 is CASSPAQPPNTQYF. CDR3 bases: TGTGCCAGCAGTCCGGCACAGCCTCCGAATACGCAGTATTTT. The whole variable domain, remainder taken from reference TRBV2 and TRBJ2-3, is EPEVTQTPSHQVTQMGQEVILRCVPISNHLYFYWYRQILGQKVEFLVSFYNNEISEKSEIFDDQFSVERPDGSNFTLKIRSTKLEDSAMYFCASSPAQPPNTQYFGPGTRLTVL.